This TCR beta chain was sequenced for a study of breast tumors, draining lymph nodes, adjacent tissues. MiXCR, run by TCRdb on the multiplex PCR reads, gives a single entry per CDR3 protein. The sample carries about 12,000 distinct CDR3 sequences, just over 70% recorded once. This clonotype has a count of ten or more. Germline assignment: CDR1 MNHEY and CDR2 SMNVEV (reference sequence). Trimming stripped 4 bases from V and 5 bases from J, with 18 bases between. This CDR3 is built from 15 residues. The source material was tumor-adjacent breast tissue. The gene calls are TRBV27 and TRBJ2-7; maybe TRBD1 (5 bases). The TCR originated in a female donor with breast cancer. Some clones in this sample may be carry-over from other donors' samples. This CDR3 is CASSSTWTSPNEQYF. The CDR3 DNA reads as TGTGCCAGCAGTTCGACATGGACATCCCCCAACGAGCAGTACTTC.